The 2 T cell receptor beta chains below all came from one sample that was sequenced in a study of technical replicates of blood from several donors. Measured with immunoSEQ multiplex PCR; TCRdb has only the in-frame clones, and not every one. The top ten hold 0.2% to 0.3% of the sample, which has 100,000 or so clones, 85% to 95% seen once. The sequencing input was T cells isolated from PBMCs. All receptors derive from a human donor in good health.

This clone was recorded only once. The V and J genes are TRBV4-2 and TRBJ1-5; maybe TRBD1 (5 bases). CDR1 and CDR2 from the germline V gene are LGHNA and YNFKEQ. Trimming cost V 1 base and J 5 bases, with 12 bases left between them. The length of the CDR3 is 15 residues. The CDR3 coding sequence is TGTGCCAGCAGCCAAGGGGCAACAGGCTATCAGCCCCAGCATTTT. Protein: CASSQGATGYQPQHF.

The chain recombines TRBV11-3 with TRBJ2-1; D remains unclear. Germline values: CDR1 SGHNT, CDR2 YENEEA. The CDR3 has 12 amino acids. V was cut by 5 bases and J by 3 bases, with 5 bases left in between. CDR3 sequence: CASSRDYNEQFF. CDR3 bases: TGTGCCAGCAGCCGCGACTACAATGAGCAGTTCTTC. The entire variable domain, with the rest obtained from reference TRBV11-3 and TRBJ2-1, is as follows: EAGVVQSPRYKIIEKKQPVAFWCNPISGHNTLYWYLQNLGQGPELLIRYENEEAVDDSQLPKDRFSAERLKGVDSTLKIQPAELGDSAVYLCASSRDYNEQFFGPGTRLTVL.